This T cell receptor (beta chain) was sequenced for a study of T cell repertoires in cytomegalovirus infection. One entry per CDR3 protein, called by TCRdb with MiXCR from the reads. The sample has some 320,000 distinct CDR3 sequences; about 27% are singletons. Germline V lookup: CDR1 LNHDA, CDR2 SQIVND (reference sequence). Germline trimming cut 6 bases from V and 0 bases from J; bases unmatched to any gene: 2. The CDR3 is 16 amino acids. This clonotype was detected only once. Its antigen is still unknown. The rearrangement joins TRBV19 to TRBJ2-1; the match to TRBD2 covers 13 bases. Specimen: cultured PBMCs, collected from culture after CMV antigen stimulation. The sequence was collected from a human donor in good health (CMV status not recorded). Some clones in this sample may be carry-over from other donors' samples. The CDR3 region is CASRTSGRGSYNEQFF. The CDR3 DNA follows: TGTGCCAGTAGAACTAGCGGGAGGGGCTCCTACAATGAGCAGTTCTTC.